This T cell receptor beta chain was identified during a study of cytomegalovirus exposure and HLA in healthy donors. Generated by immunoSEQ multiplex PCR, the TCRdb table keeps only in-frame clones and is missing some. Of 220,000 or so clones in the sample, 75% to 90% are singletons; the top ten hold around 5.5%. Study-level findings and limits: Cytomegalovirus association was assigned to more than 150 TCR beta chains. In the 130 or so validation repertoires, a later analysis found that first-cohort TCR clusters tended to co-occur. The CMV antigen specificity of three CMV-associated chains was confirmed through in vitro analysis. The dataset shows that most TCR sequences were rare, while some public TCRs occurred in many donors.

Concerning this clone itself: Its antigen is unknown.

Germline V gene lookup returns CDR1 SGHNT and CDR2 YYREEE (reference sequence). J was trimmed by 7 bases and V by 2 bases; bases with no gene match: 8. This CDR3 is built from 15 residues. The TCR was taken from a woman aged 18-29 years in good health and CMV-seronegative. Source material: PBMCs. The V call is TRBV5-4, the J call TRBJ2-1, with TRBD2 matching 8 bases. The CDR3 spells CASSFALAVWNEQFF. CDR3 DNA sequence: TGTGCCAGCAGCTTCGCACTAGCGGTATGGAATGAGCAGTTCTTC.